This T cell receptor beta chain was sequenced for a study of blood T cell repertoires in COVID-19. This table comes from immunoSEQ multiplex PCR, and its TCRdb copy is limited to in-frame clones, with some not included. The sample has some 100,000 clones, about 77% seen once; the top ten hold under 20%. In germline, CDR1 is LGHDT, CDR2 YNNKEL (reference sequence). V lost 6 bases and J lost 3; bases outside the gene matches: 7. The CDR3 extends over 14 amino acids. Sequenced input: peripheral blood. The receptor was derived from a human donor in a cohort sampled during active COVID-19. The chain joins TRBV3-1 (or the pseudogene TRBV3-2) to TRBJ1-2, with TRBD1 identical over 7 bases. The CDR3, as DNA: TGTGCCAGCAGGGCAGGGGGACAACACTATGGCTACACCTTC. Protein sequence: CASRAGGQHYGYTF.